This T cell receptor (beta chain) was sequenced in a study of breast tumors, draining lymph nodes, adjacent tissues. Axillary draining lymph nodes of breast cancer patients supplied the node samples. This clonotype has just a few counts. TCRdb reprocessed the multiplex PCR reads via MiXCR and lists one record per CDR3 protein. The sample has around 190,000 distinct CDR3 sequences; 30% to 35% are singletons. Sequenced material: axillary lymph node tissue. The sequence derives from a female donor with breast cancer. Some clones in this sample may be carry-over from other donors' samples.

The DNA for the CDR3 is TGTGCCAGCAGCCCGCGAGGGGGCAACACTGAAGCTTTCTTT. It yields the protein CASSPRGGNTEAFF. V and J are TRBV11-2 and TRBJ1-1, with TRBD1 matching 7 bases. The V segment lost 5 bases and the J segment 2 bases; nucleotides outside the gene matches: 5. Germline-derived CDR1 and CDR2 are SGHAT and FQNNGV. The length of the CDR3 is 14 residues.